Shown below are 2 T cell receptor beta chains from a single sample sequenced in a study of blood T cell repertoires in COVID-19. Sequenced by immunoSEQ multiplex PCR; TCRdb stores in-frame clones only, minus some. The sample has about 240,000 clones, around 83% seen once; the top ten hold 3.4%. Sequenced material: peripheral blood. The receptors were sampled from a woman aged 18-29 years with acute or convalescent COVID-19.

V and J are TRBV7-8 and TRBJ2-5; tentatively, D is TRBD2 (6 bases). V dropped 5 bases and J dropped 5 bases, with 18 bases sitting between them. This CDR3 is 15 amino acids long. Germline V gene data show CDR1 as SGHVS and CDR2 as FQNEAQ. This CDR3 reads CASSLDGLAWETQYF. CDR3 nucleotide sequence: TGTGCCAGCAGCCTCGACGGTCTAGCGTGGGAGACCCAGTACTTC.

The chain couples TRBV6-2 or TRBV6-3 to TRBJ2-7; perhaps TRBD2 as D (6 bases). Per germline, CDR1 MNHEY and CDR2 SVGEGT. The CDR3 length is 19 residues. V lost 0 bases and J 3 bases, leaving 24 bases between the germline ends. CDR3 coding DNA: TGTGCCAGCAGTTACTCTTCTGGACTGGGTAGCGGAGCCTTCTACGAGCAGTACTTC. Translating it yields CASSYSSGLGSGAFYEQYF.